This record looks at one T cell receptor (beta chain) sequence and its context. Its specificity is unknown. Assay: immunoSEQ multiplex PCR; the TCRdb copy retains only in-frame clones and omits some. The sample has about 31,000 clones; approximately 85% are singletons. This specimen belongs to a study of T cells in localized non-small cell lung cancer. Study-level points and caveats: Adjacent lung tissue had a median approximately 61 of the top 100 clones found in the tumor. Adjacent uninvolved lung had the highest clonality, suggesting focused antigen responses. Longer overall survival accompanied higher blood T cell density. Sequencing covered just one tumor region, so heterogeneity cannot be ruled out.

The sample here was peripheral blood mononuclear cells, taken before any cancer treatment. The sequence was collected from a woman aged 40 to 75 with stage III lung adenocarcinoma.

The CDR3 here is CASSRTREGTQYF. The DNA of the CDR3 is TGCGCCAGCAGCCGGACCCGCGAGGGGACCCAGTACTTC. This rearrangement joins TRBV5-1 to TRBJ2-5; possible D gene TRBD2, 5 bases. V dropped 4 bases and J dropped 7 bases, with 14 bases sitting between them. Germline CDR1 and CDR2: SGHRS and YFSETQ. This CDR3 is built from 13 residues. Full variable domain (missing parts from reference TRBV5-1 and TRBJ2-5): KAGVTQTPRYLIKTRGQQVTLSCSPISGHRSVSWYQQTPGQGLQFLFEYFSETQRNKGNFPGRFSGRQFSNSRSEMNVSTLELGDSALYLCASSRTREGTQYFGPGTRLLVL.